Below are 5 T cell receptor beta chains sequenced from a single sample in a study of control samples from healthy donors and cancer patients. Assay: immunoSEQ multiplex PCR; the TCRdb copy retains only in-frame clones and omits some. Of 130,000 or so clones in the sample, about 90% are singletons; the top ten hold about 1.9%. The sample comprised blood. These receptor sequences come from a woman in her forties or fifties in good health.

This chain uses TRBV3-1 (or the pseudogene TRBV3-2) with TRBJ1-4; D call uncertain. This CDR3 contains 15 residues. Germline V gives CDR1 LGHDT, CDR2 YNNKEL (reference sequence). V dropped 1 base and J dropped 6 bases, with 12 bases sitting between them. The CDR3 sequence is CASSQGRSGYEKLFF. The DNA of the CDR3 is TGTGCCAGCAGCCAAGGACGCTCAGGTTATGAAAAACTGTTTTTT.

This chain uses TRBV21-1 with TRBJ1-5; TRBD1, the table's D call, was not compared with the DNA. TRBV21-1 is deemed a pseudogene. The CDR3 has 14 residues. CDR3 in amino acids: CASSKVDNHQPQHF. The CDR3 bases are TGTGCCAGCAGCAAAGTCGACAACCATCAGCCCCAGCATTTT.

The chain uses TRBV6-6 and TRBJ1-2, with D tentatively TRBD1 (6 bases). The CDR3 covers 16 residues. Trimming took off 2 bases at V and 1 base at J, with 14 bases between the two ends. Germline V gives CDR1 MNHNY, CDR2 SVGAGI (reference sequence). The CDR3 nucleotides are TGTGCCAGCAGTTACCCCAGGGGTCGCGATAACTATGGCTACACCTTC. Protein sequence: CASSYPRGRDNYGYTF.

The rearrangement links TRBV28 to TRBJ1-5, with a possible D match to TRBD1 (6 bases). This CDR3 comprises 14 residues. Trimming shortened V by 3 bases and J by 11 bases, and 17 bases separated the two germline ends. The V gene's germline CDR1 is MDHEN and CDR2 SYDVKM. CDR3 nucleotides: TGTGCCAGCAGTTTGCAGGGGCGGTTACGATCCCAGCATTTT. Translated: CASSLQGRLRSQHF. The variable domain in full, completed from reference TRBV28 and TRBJ1-5, reads DVKVTQSSRYLVKRTGEKVFLECVQDMDHENMFWYRQDPGLGLRLIYFSYDVKMKEKGDIPEGYSVSREKKERFSLILESASTNQTSMYLCASSLQGRLRSQHFGDGTRLSIL.

The rearrangement joins TRBV19 to TRBJ2-7; possibly TRBD1 for D (5 bases). This CDR3 contains 13 residues. The germline gives CDR1 LNHDA, CDR2 SQIVND (reference sequence). V was shortened by 9 bases and J by 0 bases, with 12 bases between the two germline ends. The CDR3 loop is CASSRAPSYEQYF. Written as DNA, the CDR3 is TGTGCCAGCTCCAGGGCCCCCTCCTACGAGCAGTACTTC. The full variable domain, its missing parts supplied by reference TRBV19 and TRBJ2-7, is DGGITQSPKYLFRKEGQNVTLSCEQNLNHDAMYWYRQDPGQGLRLIYYSQIVNDFQKGDIAEGYSVSREKKESFPLTVTSAQKNPTAFYLCASSRAPSYEQYFGPGTRLTVT.